The 11 T cell receptor beta chains reported below all come from one sample, sequenced in a study of blood T cells in healthy people across ages. Combining a sample-barcoded 5' primer with a J-beta primer mix, a second PCR ran for about 7 to 12 cycles. A single record per CDR3 protein comes from TCRdb applying MiXCR to the 5' RACE reads. The repertoire consists of approximately 1.5 million distinct CDR3 sequences, with roughly two fifths occurring once and the leading ten covering approximately 4.1%. Sequenced material: blood. These receptors were collected from a woman aged 18-29 years in good health.

This clonotype showed up just a few times. The chain joins TRBV20-1 to TRBJ2-7, with D perhaps matching TRBD2 (5 bases). V gave up 0 bases and J gave up 2 bases, with 14 bases separating them. The CDR3 length is 15 residues. Germline values: CDR1 DFQATT, CDR2 SNEGSKA (reference sequence). The CDR3, as DNA: TGCAGTGCTAGAGATCTGAAGCGGCACACCTACGAGCAGTACTTC. This gives the protein CSARDLKRHTYEQYF.

This clonotype was seen many times. The genes are TRBV7-2 and TRBJ2-7; the D call may be TRBD1 or TRBD2 (5 bases each). V lost 5 bases to trimming and J lost 1 base, with 18 bases between them. Germline values: CDR1 SGHTA, CDR2 FQGNSA. The CDR3 loop spans 16 amino acids. CDR3 coding DNA: TGTGCCAGCAGCCCATACCCCGGGACCACTTCCTACGAGCAGTACTTC. Translating gives CASSPYPGTTSYEQYF. The full variable domain, its missing parts supplied by reference TRBV7-2 and TRBJ2-7, is GAGVSQSPSNKVTEKGKDVELRCDPISGHTALYWYRQSLGQGLEFLIYFQGNSAPDKSGLPSDRFSAERTGGSVSTLTIQRTQQEDSAVYLCASSPYPGTTSYEQYFGPGTRLTVT.

In its sample, this clonotype was seen a few times. V is TRBV12-3 or TRBV12-4 and J is TRBJ2-3, with a tentative D call TRBD1 (6 bases). This CDR3 comprises 13 residues. Trimming removed 8 bases at V and 0 bases at J, with 9 bases between. Written as DNA, the CDR3 is TGTGCCAGCGGGACACTGAGCACAGATACGCAGTATTTT. As protein: CASGTLSTDTQYF.

The CDR3 sequence: CAIRQTSGSYEQYF. The CDR3 bases are TGTGCCATCAGACAGACTAGCGGCTCCTACGAGCAGTACTTC. The chain has TRBV10-3 and TRBJ2-4; 9 bases are shared with TRBD2. The J call may be incorrect, as the DNA end agrees better with TRBJ2-7. The length of the CDR3 is 14 residues. Germline-derived CDR1 and CDR2 are ENHRY and SYGVKD.

This clonotype came up a few times. V and J are TRBV20-1 and TRBJ2-7; weak D call: TRBD1 (6 bases). This CDR3 is built from 11 residues. Germline V lookup: CDR1 DFQATT, CDR2 SNEGSKA (reference sequence). Trimming removed 6 bases at V and 7 bases at J, with 13 bases between. The CDR3 nucleotides read TGCAGTGCAAACAGGGTGGGGGAGCAGTACTTC. It translates to CSANRVGEQYF.

V usage is TRBV6-1 and J usage is TRBJ2-1; 10 nucleotides line up with TRBD2. CDR3 length equals 16 residues. The V gene end was trimmed by 0 bases and the J gene end by 4 bases; junction bases not matched to a gene: 3. Germline V gene lookup returns CDR1 MNHNS and CDR2 SASEGT. CDR3: CASSEAASGSYNEQFF. The DNA of the CDR3 is TGTGCCAGCAGTGAAGCAGCTAGCGGGAGTTACAATGAGCAGTTCTTC.

A few counts support this clonotype. The J gene is TRBJ1-1, the V gene TRBV20-1; tentative D call: TRBD1 (5 bases). Germline CDR1 and CDR2: DFQATT and SNEGSKA (reference sequence). CDR3 length: 14 residues. Trimming left V 0 bases short and J 6 bases short, with 14 bases between. The CDR3 coding sequence is TGCAGTGCTAGAGATTGGTCGGGACCTCCTGAAGCTTTCTTT. Encoded protein: CSARDWSGPPEAFF.

The J gene is TRBJ1-1, the V gene TRBV5-1; 10 bases align to TRBD1. Germline CDR1 and CDR2: SGHRS and YFSETQ. V was pared by 3 bases and J by 4 bases, with 12 bases of the junction left unmatched. The CDR3 has 17 amino acids. The CDR3 DNA is TGCGCCAGCAGCTACAATCCGAAAGGACAGGGGGTCACTGAAGCTTTCTTT. Translation gives CASSYNPKGQGVTEAFF.

This clonotype was seen ten or more times. The gene calls are TRBV7-2 and TRBJ1-5; D is unclear. V dropped 5 bases and J dropped 0 bases, with 5 bases sitting between them. Per the germline V gene, CDR1 is SGHTA and CDR2 is FQGNSA. The CDR3 totals 13 residues. In DNA, the CDR3 is TGTGCCAGCAGCGACAATAGCAATCAGCCCCAGCATTTT. This codes for CASSDNSNQPQHF.

A few counts support this clonotype. This rearrangement joins TRBV20-1 to TRBJ2-1; D possibly matches TRBD1 or TRBD2 (6 bases each). CDR1 and CDR2 (germline): DFQATT, SNEGSKA (reference sequence). V lost 0 bases, J lost 2 bases, and 14 bases lay in between. CDR3 size: 16 residues. The CDR3 DNA follows: TGCAGTGCTAGAGATCATAGGGGGGCGGCCTACAATGAGCAGTTCTTC. Translated: CSARDHRGAAYNEQFF.

This clonotype was detected only a few times. The chain employs TRBV4-1 and TRBJ2-7; D might be TRBD1 (6 bases). The CDR3 runs to 17 residues. The V end lost 0 bases, the J end lost 2 bases, and 17 bases lay between the germline ends. Germline CDR1 is MGHRA and CDR2 is YSYEKL. Written as DNA, the CDR3 is TGCGCCAGCAGCCAAGACCAGGGATGGGGGCCCACCTACGAGCAGTACTTC. Amino acids: CASSQDQGWGPTYEQYF.